The 5 T cell receptor beta chains below all came from one sample that was sequenced in a study of blood T cell repertoires in COVID-19. The repertoire was sequenced with immunoSEQ multiplex PCR; TCRdb's copy has only in-frame clones and lacks some. This sample carries hundreds of thousands of clones, about 88% of them seen once, and the ten largest clones take roughly 2.6%. Sequenced sample: PBMCs or T cells enriched from blood (not recorded which). These TCRs come from a man in his fifties or sixties who had recovered from COVID-19.

The genes are TRBV29-1 and TRBJ2-1; perhaps TRBD2 as D (6 bases). The CDR3 length is 14 residues. Trimming pared 7 bases from V and 4 bases from J, leaving 17 bases between. CDR1 SQVTM and CDR2 ANQGSEA come from the germline V gene. As DNA, the CDR3 is TGCAGCGCCATTCTAGCGCCTGGTTACAATGAGCAGTTCTTC. Its translation: CSAILAPGYNEQFF.

This chain joins TRBV29-1 and TRBJ2-3, with D unclear. The germline V and J ends were trimmed by 2 bases and 3 bases, with 9 bases remaining between them. This CDR3 contains 13 residues. The germline V gene encodes CDR1 SQVTM and CDR2 ANQGSEA. CDR3 sequence: CSVEIVATDTQYF. The CDR3 bases are TGCAGCGTTGAAATAGTCGCTACAGATACGCAGTATTTT.

The chain couples TRBV6-5 to TRBJ2-5, with 7 nucleotides matching TRBD1. V gave up 5 bases and J gave up 0 bases; unmatched junction bases: 3. The CDR3 contains 14 residues. Per germline, CDR1 MNHEY and CDR2 SVGAGI. CDR3 DNA: TGTGCCAGCAGTAGACAGGGTAACCAAGAGACCCAGTACTTC. Its protein is CASSRQGNQETQYF.

The CDR3 DNA reads as TGTGCCAGCAGCTTAGTCGGAGGGGCCATCTACGAGCAGTACTTC. Residues: CASSLVGGAIYEQYF. The gene calls are TRBV7-9 and TRBJ2-7, with D perhaps TRBD2 (6 bases). This CDR3 has 15 residues. Germline values: CDR1 SEHNR, CDR2 FQNEAQ (reference sequence). V lost 1 base to trimming and J lost 3 bases, with 13 bases between them. Drawing the rest from reference TRBV7-9 and TRBJ2-7, the complete variable domain is DTGVSQNPRHKITKRGQNVTFRCDPISEHNRLYWYRQTLGQGPEFLTYFQNEAQLEKSRLLSDRFSAERPKGSFSTLEIQRTEQGDSAMYLCASSLVGGAIYEQYFGPGTRLTVT.

This clone has only a few counts. The V and J genes are TRBV19 and TRBJ2-1; weak D call: TRBD2 (5 bases). The CDR3 consists of 12 residues. V was clipped by 4 bases and J by 8 bases, with 9 bases between them. Germline V lookup: CDR1 LNHDA, CDR2 SQIVND (reference sequence). The CDR3 loop reads CASSTGYDEQFF. Here the CDR3 DNA reads TGTGCCAGTAGTACGGGGTACGATGAGCAGTTCTTC.